Following are 31 T cell receptor beta chains from one sample sequenced in a study of cytotoxic CD8 clonotypes in ibrutinib-treated CLL. Using immunoSEQ multiplex PCR, the repertoire was profiled, and TCRdb retains in-frame clones only, with some absent. The sample has about 76,000 clones, over 65% seen once. The sequences come from PBMCs, collected after 24 months of ibrutinib treatment. The origin of the receptors is a human donor with chronic lymphocytic leukemia.

This clone was detected only once. Its ends do not fully match the called genes, so a read error is possible. This chain uses TRBV7-7 with TRBJ2-5, with 8 bases fitting TRBD1. Germline V gene data show CDR1 as SSHAT and CDR2 as FNYEAQ (reference sequence). CDR3 length: 14 amino acids. The chain's CDR3 is CASSPDRVGETQYF. CDR3 bases: TGTGCTAGCAGCCCGGACAGGGTGGGAGAGACCCAGTACTTC. Full variable domain (rest looked up from reference TRBV7-7 and TRBJ2-5): GAGVSQSPRYKVTKRGQDVTLRCDPISSHATLYWYQQALGQGPEFLTYFNYEAQPDKSGLPSDRFSAERPEGSISTLTIQRTEQRDSAMYRCASSPDRVGETQYFGPGTRLLVL.

This chain uses TRBV7-7 with TRBJ2-5, with TRBD1 matching 9 bases. The CDR3 consists of 14 residues. V was pared by 5 bases and J by 3 bases, with 4 bases of the junction left unmatched. CDR1 is SSHAT and CDR2 is FNYEAQ in the germline V gene (reference sequence). The CDR3 nucleotides read TGTGCCAGCAGCACATGGGACAGGGAAGAGACCCAGTACTTC. It translates to CASSTWDREETQYF.

This clone was recorded once. The chain recombines TRBV2 with TRBJ1-5, with 8 bases aligning to TRBD1. V lost 5 bases and J lost 6; bases outside the gene matches: 9. CDR1 and CDR2 (germline): SNHLY, FYNNEI. The CDR3 consists of 15 residues. The CDR3 region has the DNA TGTGCCAGCAGTATAGGGACAGGAGGAAGTCAGCCCCAGCATTTT. It encodes CASSIGTGGSQPQHF.

The chain carries TRBV5-4 and TRBJ2-5; D gene unclear. The CDR3 extends over 15 amino acids. The germline CDR1 and CDR2 sequences are SGHNT and YYREEE (reference sequence). V lost 3 bases to trimming and J lost 2 bases, with 14 bases between them. The CDR3 sequence is CASSSSGFQQETQYF. CDR3 DNA sequence: TGTGCCAGCAGCTCATCCGGGTTCCAACAAGAGACCCAGTACTTC.

This clone was seen only a few times. The CDR3, as DNA: TGCGCCAGCAGCCGGGACAGCAACACCGGGGAGCTGTTTTTT. Its protein product is CASSRDSNTGELFF. This chain connects TRBV10-1 to TRBJ2-2; TRBD1 matches 7 bases. This CDR3 is built from 14 residues. Germline V gene data show CDR1 as WNHNN and CDR2 as SYGVQD (reference sequence). V lost 6 bases to trimming and J lost 2 bases; unmatched junction nucleotides: 3.

This chain's CDR3 is CASNLQKRDTGYEQYF. CDR3 sequence (DNA): TGCGCCAGCAACCTTCAGAAGAGGGATACGGGCTACGAGCAGTACTTC. This chain joins TRBV10-1 and TRBJ2-7; perhaps TRBD2 as D (5 bases). The CDR3 is 16 residues long. Trimming removed 7 bases from V and 3 bases from J, with 22 bases in between. Germline V CDR1 and CDR2: WNHNN, SYGVQD (reference sequence).

The chain recombines TRBV7-9 with TRBJ2-1, with TRBD2 as a possible D gene (5 bases). The CDR3 is 12 amino acids. V lost 5 bases and J lost 9, with 11 bases in between. CDR1 SEHNR and CDR2 FQNEAQ come from the germline V gene (reference sequence). The CDR3 loop is CASSLLGLEQFF. The CDR3 DNA reads as TGTGCCAGCAGCCTACTAGGCCTTGAGCAGTTCTTC. Supplemented by reference TRBV7-9 and TRBJ2-1, the full variable domain reads DTGVSQNPRHKITKRGQNVTFRCDPISEHNRLYWYRQTLGQGPEFLTYFQNEAQLEKSRLLSDRFSAERPKGSFSTLEIQRTEQGDSAMYLCASSLLGLEQFFGPGTRLTVL.

The gene calls are TRBV6-5 and TRBJ2-2, with D unresolved. The length of the CDR3 is 14 residues. Per the germline V gene, CDR1 is MNHEY and CDR2 is SVGAGI. V was shortened by 3 bases and J by 4 bases, with 9 bases between the two germline ends. CDR3 amino acids: CASSYSGGTGELFF. The DNA for the CDR3 is TGTGCCAGCAGTTATTCCGGCGGCACCGGGGAGCTGTTTTTT.

This clone was recorded once. The chain uses TRBV18 and TRBJ2-1; 8 nucleotides match TRBD1. The germline V gene has CDR1 KGHSH and CDR2 LQKENI. The CDR3 loop spans 15 amino acids. With 3 bases clipped from V and 4 bases from J, the junction kept 5 bases outside the gene matches. CDR3 nucleotide sequence: TGTGCCAGCTCACCGGACAGGGAGTTATACAATGAGCAGTTCTTC. This encodes CASSPDRELYNEQFF.

The chain employs TRBV9 and TRBJ2-1; D gene uncertain. The CDR3 consists of 12 residues. Germline lookup yields CDR1 SGDLS and CDR2 YYNGEE. The germline V and J ends were trimmed by 4 bases and 5 bases, with 7 bases remaining between them. CDR3 in amino acids: CASSPPDNEQFF. CDR3 DNA sequence: TGTGCCAGCAGCCCTCCGGACAATGAGCAGTTCTTC.

The chain links TRBV13 to TRBJ2-1, with TRBD1 matching 11 bases. This CDR3 contains 15 residues. CDR1 and CDR2 from the germline V gene are PRHDT and FYEKMQ (reference sequence). With V trimmed by 5 bases and J by 8 bases, 8 bases remained unmatched. The DNA for the CDR3 is TGTGCCAGCAGCACCCGGACAGGGGGCTTTCATGAGCAGTTCTTC. Translated: CASSTRTGGFHEQFF.

The chain has TRBV14 and TRBJ2-5, with D tentatively TRBD2 (5 bases). The CDR3 is 14 amino acids. In germline, CDR1 is SGHDN, CDR2 FVKESK. The V end was cut by 1 base, the J end by 9 bases, with 15 bases between. The CDR3 is CASSQVYGGGAQYF. The CDR3 nucleotides are TGTGCCAGCAGCCAAGTGTATGGAGGTGGAGCCCAGTACTTC.

This clone was detected a few times. V gene TRBV2 combines with J gene TRBJ2-1; TRBD2 matches 9 bases. Germline V gene data show CDR1 as SNHLY and CDR2 as FYNNEI. This CDR3 comprises 15 residues. The junction had 2 bases not matched to a gene; V was cut back by 1 base and J by 4 bases. CDR3 sequence reads: CASSEEREAYNEQFF. The CDR3 nucleotides are TGTGCCAGCAGTGAAGAGCGGGAGGCTTACAATGAGCAGTTCTTC.

The V gene is TRBV27, the J gene TRBJ1-1, with D possibly TRBD1 on 5 matching bases. The CDR3 spans 14 residues. V gave up 6 bases and J gave up 3 bases, with 14 bases separating them. Germline values: CDR1 MNHEY, CDR2 SMNVEV (reference sequence). The CDR3 spells CASSQRGGDTEAFF. For the CDR3, the DNA is TGTGCCAGCAGCCAGAGGGGTGGGGACACTGAAGCTTTCTTT.

This sequence joins TRBV2 and TRBJ1-4; D unclear. The CDR3 contains 14 residues. CDR1 is SNHLY and CDR2 is FYNNEI in the germline V gene. V lost 3 bases, J lost 5 bases, and 10 bases lay in between. CDR3: CASSDNSLNEKLFF. CDR3 sequence (DNA): TGTGCCAGCAGTGACAACAGCTTGAATGAAAAACTGTTTTTT.

The chain is built from TRBV11-2 and TRBJ2-7; 7 nucleotides agree with TRBD2. The J segment lost 4 bases and the V segment lost 4 bases, leaving 13 bases of the junction unmatched. The CDR3 is 16 amino acids. Germline V gene lookup returns CDR1 SGHAT and CDR2 FQNNGV. In DNA form, the CDR3 reads TGTGCCAGCAGCTACCCGACGGGAGGCGCTATTTACGAGCAGTACTTC. This translates into CASSYPTGGAIYEQYF.

V gene TRBV5-4 combines with J gene TRBJ2-5, with 11 bases identical to TRBD2. Trimming removed 4 bases from V and 2 bases from J; junction bases left unmatched: 10. The CDR3 consists of 17 residues. Germline lookup yields CDR1 SGHNT and CDR2 YYREEE (reference sequence). This CDR3 reads CASSPTSGRGGQETQYF. For the CDR3, the DNA is TGTGCCAGCAGCCCAACTAGCGGGAGAGGCGGGCAAGAGACCCAGTACTTC. The full variable domain, rest sourced from reference TRBV5-4 and TRBJ2-5, is ETGVTQSPTHLIKTRGQQVTLRCSSQSGHNTVSWYQQALGQGPQFIFQYYREEENGRGNFPPRFSGLQFPNYSSELNVNALELDDSALYLCASSPTSGRGGQETQYFGPGTRLLVL.

This clone showed up just once. This chain uses TRBV11-3 with TRBJ2-1, with a weak D call TRBD2 (6 bases). CDR3 size: 15 residues. V lost 4 bases to trimming and J lost 0 bases, with 10 bases between them. CDR1 and CDR2 from the germline V gene are SGHNT and YENEEA. CDR3 in amino acids: CASSSRGSSYNEQFF. The CDR3 DNA is TGTGCCAGCAGCTCCCGGGGGTCCTCCTACAATGAGCAGTTCTTC.

J is TRBJ2-7 and V is TRBV28, with TRBD1 matching over 10 bases. From germline, CDR1 is MDHEN and CDR2 SYDVKM. V gave up 1 base and J gave up 3 bases; unmatched junction bases: 6. There are 16 residues in the CDR3. The CDR3 DNA follows: TGTGCCAGCAGTTTATACGGGACAGGGGTACACTACGAGCAGTACTTC. This translates into CASSLYGTGVHYEQYF.

There are a few counts of this clone. This rearrangement joins TRBV28 to TRBJ2-2, with D perhaps matching TRBD2 (6 bases). With 6 bases removed from V and 4 bases from J, the gap between germline ends came to 12 bases. The CDR3 sequence is 14 residues long. Germline V CDR1 and CDR2: MDHEN, SYDVKM. The CDR3 spells CASRGLRPTGELFF. For the CDR3, the DNA is TGTGCCAGCAGGGGACTTCGACCCACCGGGGAGCTGTTTTTT.

This clone was detected only once. The chain combines TRBV7-2 with TRBJ1-4; D is unresolved. Germline CDR1 SGHTA, CDR2 FQGNSA. CDR3 length: 15 amino acids. The V end was cut by 5 bases, the J end by 2 bases, with 12 bases between. DNA of the CDR3: TGTGCCAGCAGCCTTACAAGGATCACTAATGAAAAACTGTTTTTT. This codes for CASSLTRITNEKLFF.

The V call is TRBV10-2, the J call TRBJ2-1, with 7 bases matching TRBD1. Unmatched junction bases numbered 11, after V lost 10 bases and J lost 11 bases. Germline CDR1 WSHSY, CDR2 SAAADI. This CDR3 spans 12 amino acids. CDR3 bases: TGCGCCACCTCAGAAGGGGGCCTTAAGCAGTTCTTC. This gives the protein CATSEGGLKQFF.

The chain has TRBV6-6 and TRBJ2-7; TRBD2 is a possible D gene (6 bases). Germline V gene lookup returns CDR1 MNHNY and CDR2 SVGAGI (reference sequence). The CDR3 loop spans 16 amino acids. The ends were cut back, 2 bases at V and 3 bases at J, with 17 bases in the middle. The CDR3 nucleotides read TGTGCCAGCAGTTACAACGCGGGTGGCGGGATCTACGAGCAGTACTTC. It translates to CASSYNAGGGIYEQYF.

The chain links TRBV9 to TRBJ2-3; 7 nucleotides match TRBD2. This CDR3 region has 16 residues. Trimming cost V 2 bases and J 3 bases; bases outside gene matches: 9. Germline V gene lookup returns CDR1 SGDLS and CDR2 YYNGEE. CDR3 sequence (DNA): TGTGCCAGCAGCGTTAATTCGGGAGCGGGGACAGATACGCAGTATTTT. As protein: CASSVNSGAGTDTQYF.

The chain recombines TRBV7-2 with TRBJ2-1, with 13 bases aligning to TRBD2. This CDR3 contains 17 residues. Germline CDR1 reads SGHTA; CDR2 reads FQGNSA. Trimming removed 1 base from V and 3 bases from J; junction bases left unmatched: 3. The CDR3 here is CASSLGGLAGFYNEQFF. The CDR3, as DNA: TGTGCCAGCAGCTTAGGGGGACTAGCGGGATTCTACAATGAGCAGTTCTTC.

The chain combines TRBV5-1 with TRBJ2-3; D call uncertain. Germline-derived CDR1 and CDR2 are SGHRS and YFSETQ. This CDR3 contains 14 residues. V was trimmed by 0 bases and J by 4 bases, leaving 9 bases between them. The CDR3 DNA reads TGCGCCAGCAGCTTGGAGTTGGGCGCAGATACGCAGTATTTT. Translating gives CASSLELGADTQYF.

CDR3 sequence reads: CASSLDRRAGSGSEQYF. The CDR3 DNA reads TGTGCCAGCAGTTTAGATCGTCGTGCGGGCTCTGGAAGCGAGCAGTACTTC. The V call is TRBV27, the J call TRBJ2-7; D may be TRBD2 (5 bases). The germline V and J ends were trimmed by 2 bases and 6 bases, with 23 bases remaining between them. In germline, CDR1 is MNHEY, CDR2 SMNVEV (reference sequence). CDR3 length equals 17 residues.

The J gene is TRBJ2-1, the V gene TRBV7-9; D unresolved. Germline V gene lookup returns CDR1 SEHNR and CDR2 FQNEAQ (reference sequence). The CDR3 is made up of 15 amino acids. The V end was cut by 5 bases, the J end by 6 bases, with 17 bases between. This CDR3 reads CASSPKLRKGNEQFF. CDR3 bases: TGTGCCAGCAGCCCCAAGTTAAGGAAGGGCAATGAGCAGTTCTTC.

This rearrangement joins TRBV23-1 to TRBJ2-1; 7 nucleotides line up with TRBD1. TRBV23-1 is labeled an ORF, and its function is uncertain. The V and J ends lost 3 bases and 6 bases, in that order; junction bases with no gene match: 5. The CDR3 is 14 amino acids. The CDR3 region is CASSHQTGPNEQFF. As DNA, the CDR3 is TGCGCCAGCAGTCACCAGACAGGGCCCAATGAGCAGTTCTTC.

This rearrangement joins TRBV6-6 to TRBJ2-7, with TRBD2 as a possible D gene (6 bases). There are 14 residues in the CDR3. The V gene lost 6 bases and the J gene lost 2 bases, with 14 bases spanning the gap. The V gene's germline CDR1 is MNHNY and CDR2 SVGAGI (reference sequence). CDR3 amino acids: CASSAGGNPYEQYF. CDR3 nucleotides: TGTGCCAGCAGCGCCGGCGGGAATCCCTACGAGCAGTACTTC.

V gene TRBV7-2 combines with J gene TRBJ2-7; 8 bases fit TRBD1. This CDR3 is built from 15 residues. Trimming at V came to 6 bases and at J to 2 bases, leaving 9 bases not matched to a gene. Germline V gene data show CDR1 as SGHTA and CDR2 as FQGNSA. The CDR3, as DNA: TGTGCCAGCAGTTCAGGGGGCCGGCGGGCCTACGAGCAGTACTTC. This sequence encodes CASSSGGRRAYEQYF.